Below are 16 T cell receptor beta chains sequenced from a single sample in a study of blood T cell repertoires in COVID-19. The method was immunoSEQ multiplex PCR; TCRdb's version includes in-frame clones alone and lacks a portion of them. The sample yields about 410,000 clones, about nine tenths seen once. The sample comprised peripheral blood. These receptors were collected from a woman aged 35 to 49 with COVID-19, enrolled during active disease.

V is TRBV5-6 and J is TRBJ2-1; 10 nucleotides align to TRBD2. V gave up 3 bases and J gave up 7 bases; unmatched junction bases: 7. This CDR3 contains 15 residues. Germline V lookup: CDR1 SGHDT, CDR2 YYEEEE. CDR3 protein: CASSSPSGRWNEQFF. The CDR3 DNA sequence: TGTGCCAGCAGCTCACCTAGCGGGAGATGGAATGAGCAGTTCTTC. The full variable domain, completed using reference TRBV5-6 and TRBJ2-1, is DAGVTQSPTHLIKTRGQQVTLRCSPKSGHDTVSWYQQALGQGPQFIFQYYEEEERQRGNFPDRFSGHQFPNYSSELNVNALLLGDSALYLCASSSPSGRWNEQFFGPGTRLTVL.

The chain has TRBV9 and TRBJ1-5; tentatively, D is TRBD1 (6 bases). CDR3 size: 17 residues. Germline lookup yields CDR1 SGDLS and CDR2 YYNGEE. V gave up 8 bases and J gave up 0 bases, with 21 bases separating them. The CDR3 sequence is CASAKGQGISSNQPQHF. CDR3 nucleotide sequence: TGTGCCAGTGCTAAAGGGCAGGGGATCAGTAGCAATCAGCCCCAGCATTTT.

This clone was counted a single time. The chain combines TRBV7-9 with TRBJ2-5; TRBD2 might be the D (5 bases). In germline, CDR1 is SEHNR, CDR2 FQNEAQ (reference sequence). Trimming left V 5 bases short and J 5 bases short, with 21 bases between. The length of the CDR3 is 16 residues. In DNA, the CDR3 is TGTGCCAGCAGCGCGGGTCGGGTGGGCGGATCGGAGACCCAGTACTTC. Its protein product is CASSAGRVGGSETQYF.

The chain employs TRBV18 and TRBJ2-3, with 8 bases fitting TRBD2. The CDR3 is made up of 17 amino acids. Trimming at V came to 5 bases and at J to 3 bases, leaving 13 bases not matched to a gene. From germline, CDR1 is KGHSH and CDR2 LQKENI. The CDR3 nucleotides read TGTGCCAGCTCAACGAGGGCAAGCGGGAGCGGGACAGATACGCAGTATTTT. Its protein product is CASSTRASGSGTDTQYF.

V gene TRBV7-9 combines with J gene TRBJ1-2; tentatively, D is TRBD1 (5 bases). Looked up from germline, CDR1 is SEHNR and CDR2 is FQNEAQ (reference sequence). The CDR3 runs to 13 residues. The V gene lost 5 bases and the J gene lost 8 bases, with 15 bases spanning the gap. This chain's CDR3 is CASSQGTSGGYTF. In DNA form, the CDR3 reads TGTGCCAGCAGCCAAGGGACTTCGGGAGGCTACACCTTC.

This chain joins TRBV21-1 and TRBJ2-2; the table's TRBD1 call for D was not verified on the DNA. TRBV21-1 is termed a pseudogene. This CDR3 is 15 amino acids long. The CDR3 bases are TGTGCCAGCAGCAAAGAAGGCAGGGGGTCCGGGGAGCTGTTTTTT. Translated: CASSKEGRGSGELFF.

Written as DNA, the CDR3 is TGTGCCAGTAGTATAGCCCGGGGGGGCCGGGGCTACACCTTC. This gives the protein CASSIARGGRGYTF. This chain joins TRBV19 and TRBJ1-2; D perhaps matches TRBD1 (6 bases). Per the germline V gene, CDR1 is LNHDA and CDR2 is SQIVND (reference sequence). V dropped 1 base and J dropped 8 bases, with 14 bases sitting between them. CDR3 size: 14 residues.

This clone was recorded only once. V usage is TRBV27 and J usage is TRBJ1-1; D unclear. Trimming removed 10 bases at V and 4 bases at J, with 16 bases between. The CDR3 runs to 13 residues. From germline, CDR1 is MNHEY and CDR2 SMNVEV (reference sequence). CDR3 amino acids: CATAVVGGTEAFF. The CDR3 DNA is TGTGCCACCGCAGTCGTGGGAGGCACTGAAGCTTTCTTT.

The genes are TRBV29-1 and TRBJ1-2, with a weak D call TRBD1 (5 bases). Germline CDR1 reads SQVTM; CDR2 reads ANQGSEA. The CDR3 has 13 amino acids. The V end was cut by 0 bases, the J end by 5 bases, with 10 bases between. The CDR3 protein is CSVEDTGVYGYTF. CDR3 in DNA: TGCAGCGTTGAAGATACAGGAGTATATGGCTACACCTTC. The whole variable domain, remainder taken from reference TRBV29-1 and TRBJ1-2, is SAVISQKPSRDICQRGTSLTIQCQVDSQVTMMFWYRQQPGQSLTLIATANQGSEATYESGFVIDKFPISRPNLTFSTLTVSNMSPEDSSIYLCSVEDTGVYGYTFGSGTRLTVV.

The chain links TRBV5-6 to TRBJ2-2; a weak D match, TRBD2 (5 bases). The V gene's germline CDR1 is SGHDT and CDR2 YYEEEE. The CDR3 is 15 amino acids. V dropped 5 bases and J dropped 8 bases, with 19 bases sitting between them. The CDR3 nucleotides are TGTGCCAGCAGTTTCCGGACTGCACGGCAAGGGGAGCTGTTTTTT. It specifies CASSFRTARQGELFF.

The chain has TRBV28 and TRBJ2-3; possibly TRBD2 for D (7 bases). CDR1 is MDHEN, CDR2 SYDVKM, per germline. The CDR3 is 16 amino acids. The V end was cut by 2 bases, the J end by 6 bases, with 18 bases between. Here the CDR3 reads CASSLGTLSGVDTQYF. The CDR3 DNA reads TGTGCCAGCAGTTTAGGGACACTCAGCGGGGTGGATACGCAGTATTTT.

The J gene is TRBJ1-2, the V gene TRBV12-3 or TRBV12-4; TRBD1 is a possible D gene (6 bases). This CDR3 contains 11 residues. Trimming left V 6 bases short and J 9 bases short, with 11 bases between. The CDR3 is CASSPGQRYTF. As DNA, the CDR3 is TGTGCCAGCAGCCCTGGACAGCGCTACACCTTC.

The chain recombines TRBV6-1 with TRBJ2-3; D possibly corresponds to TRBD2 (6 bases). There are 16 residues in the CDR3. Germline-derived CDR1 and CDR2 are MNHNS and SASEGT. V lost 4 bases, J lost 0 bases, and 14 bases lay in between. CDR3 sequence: CASSAYAGFSTDTQYF. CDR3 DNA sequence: TGTGCCAGCAGTGCCTACGCGGGGTTTAGCACAGATACGCAGTATTTT.

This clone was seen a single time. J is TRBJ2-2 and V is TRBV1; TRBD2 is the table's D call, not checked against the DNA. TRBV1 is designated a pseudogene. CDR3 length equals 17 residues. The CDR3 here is CTSSQDPAGGPPGELFF. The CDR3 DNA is TGCACCAGCAGCCAAGATCCTGCGGGGGGGCCCCCCGGGGAGCTGTTTTTT.

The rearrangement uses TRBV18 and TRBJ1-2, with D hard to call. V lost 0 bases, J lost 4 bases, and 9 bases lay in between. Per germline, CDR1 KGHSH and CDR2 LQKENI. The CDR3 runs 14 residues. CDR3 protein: CASSPPSGVYGYTF. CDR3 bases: TGTGCCAGCTCACCACCGAGCGGGGTCTATGGCTACACCTTC.

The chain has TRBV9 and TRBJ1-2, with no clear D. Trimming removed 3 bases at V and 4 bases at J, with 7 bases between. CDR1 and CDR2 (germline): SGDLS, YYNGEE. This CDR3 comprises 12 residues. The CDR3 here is CASSASFYGYTF. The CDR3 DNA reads TGTGCCAGCAGCGCCTCTTTCTATGGCTACACCTTC.